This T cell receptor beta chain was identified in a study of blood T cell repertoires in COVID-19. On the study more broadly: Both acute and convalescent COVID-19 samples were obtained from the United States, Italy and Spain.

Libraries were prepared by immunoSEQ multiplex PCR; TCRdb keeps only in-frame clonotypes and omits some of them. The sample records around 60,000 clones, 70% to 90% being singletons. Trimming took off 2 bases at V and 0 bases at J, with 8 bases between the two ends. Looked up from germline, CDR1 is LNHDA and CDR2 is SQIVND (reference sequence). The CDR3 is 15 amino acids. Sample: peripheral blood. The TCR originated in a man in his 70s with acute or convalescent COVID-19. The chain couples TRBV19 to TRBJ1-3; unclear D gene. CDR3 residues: CASSISPVSGNTIYF. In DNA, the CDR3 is TGTGCCAGTAGTATATCTCCCGTCTCTGGAAACACCATATATTTT.